The rows below give T cell receptor beta chains drawn from one sample of a study of CD8+CD57+ T cells in acquired aplastic anemia. A single record per CDR3 protein comes from TCRdb applying MiXCR to the reads. The data hold about 200,000 distinct CDR3 sequences, with 65% observed a single time. Sequences were obtained from sorted CD4+, CD8+, or CD8+CD57+ T cells (not recorded which) from PBMCs. Receptors originate from a human donor with aplastic anemia. Both conserved end residues are part of each CDR3. A D gene is named only where the DNA matches it firmly. Clone size appears in some rows only: once, few, many, or a class for an expanded clone.

V gene	D gene	clone size	J gene	CDR3 protein	CDR3 DNA
TRBV7-2	-	-	TRBJ1-1	CASSLIGRNTEAFF	TGTGCCAGCAGCTTAATAGGTAGGAACACTGAAGCTTTCTTT
TRBV11-2	-	-	TRBJ2-3	CASSRIPRTDTQYF	TGTGCCAGCAGCCGAATACCTCGCACAGATACGCAGTATTTT
TRBV19	TRBD1	-	TRBJ2-7	CASSSPGQGQPYEQYF	TGTGCCAGTAGTTCACCTGGACAGGGTCAACCCTACGAGCAGTACTTC
TRBV7-2	-	-	TRBJ1-4	CASSLGGLQRGEKLFF	TGTGCCAGCAGCTTAGGAGGGTTGCAGCGGGGTGAAAAACTGTTTTTT
TRBV20-1	TRBD2	few	TRBJ2-5	CSAWGGLTRQETQYF	TGCAGTGCTTGGGGGGGACTAACGCGGCAGGAGACCCAGTACTTC
TRBV7-8	TRBD2	-	TRBJ2-7	CASSLGTSGGALEQYF	TGTGCCAGCAGCTTGGGGACTAGCGGGGGGGCATTGGAGCAGTACTTC
TRBV25-1	-	-	TRBJ2-5	CASTPGNTYTGQETQYF	TGTGCCAGCACCCCGGGAAATACGTATACGGGCCAAGAGACCCAGTACTTC
TRBV9	TRBD1	many	TRBJ1-2	CASSEDGTGIYGYTF	TGTGCCAGCAGCGAGGACGGGACAGGGATATATGGCTACACCTTC
TRBV30	TRBD2	few	TRBJ2-3	CAWRLAGGQSDTQYF	TGTGCCTGGAGACTAGCGGGGGGGCAATCAGATACGCAGTATTTT
TRBV2	-	-	TRBJ1-3	CASSESTGNTIYF	TGTGCCAGCAGTGAAAGTACGGGAAACACCATATATTTT
TRBV10-1	TRBD2	-	TRBJ2-2	CASSVLKSGGNTGELFF	TGCGCCAGCAGTGTCCTCAAGAGCGGGGGAAACACCGGGGAGCTGTTTTTT
TRBV19	TRBD2	-	TRBJ2-3	CASSLSGGRTDTQYF	TGTGCCAGTAGTCTTAGCGGGGGACGCACAGATACGCAGTATTTT
TRBV6-5	-	-	TRBJ2-7	CASKDVYYEQYF	TGTGCCAGTAAGGACGTTTACTACGAGCAGTACTTC
TRBV5-8	-	-	TRBJ2-1	CASSVSTGAGVNEQFF	TGTGCCAGCAGCGTTAGTACAGGGGCGGGGGTCAATGAGCAGTTCTTC
TRBV12-3/TRBV12-4	-	-	TRBJ1-1	CASSPRGRDTEAFF	TGTGCCAGCAGTCCCAGAGGCAGGGACACTGAAGCTTTCTTT
TRBV5-6	TRBD1	once	TRBJ2-3	CASSQGTGVFGTDTQYF	TGTGCCAGCAGCCAAGGGACAGGGGTTTTTGGCACAGATACGCAGTATTTT
TRBV7-6	TRBD2	many	TRBJ2-1	CASSAYSGGAYNEQFF	TGTGCCAGCAGCGCTTATAGCGGGGGGGCATACAATGAGCAGTTCTTC
TRBV9	-	-	TRBJ1-6	CASSLAVGDSPLHF	TGTGCCAGCAGCCTAGCCGTAGGGGATTCACCCCTCCACTTT
TRBV7-8	-	-	TRBJ2-2	CASSQREGLWTGELFF	TGTGCCAGCAGCCAAAGAGAAGGTCTCTGGACCGGGGAGCTGTTTTTT
TRBV7-3	TRBD2	-	TRBJ2-5	CASSFSSGGVGETQYF	TGTGCCAGCAGCTTTTCCAGCGGGGGGGTTGGAGAGACCCAGTACTTC
TRBV4-1	-	many	TRBJ2-7	CASSQYHDSSYEQYF	TGCGCCAGCAGCCAGTACCATGATTCTTCCTACGAGCAGTACTTC
TRBV12-3/TRBV12-4	-	many	TRBJ1-1	CASSKTGLYPEAFF	TGTGCCAGCAGTAAGACAGGCTTGTACCCTGAAGCTTTCTTT
TRBV20-1	TRBD1	-	TRBJ2-5	CSAQGAETGWYQETQYF	TGCAGTGCCCAAGGGGCAGAGACAGGGTGGTACCAAGAGACCCAGTACTTC
TRBV2	-	-	TRBJ2-5	CASSIGTTQYF	TGTGCCAGCAGTATAGGGACGACCCAGTACTTC
TRBV2	-	-	TRBJ2-2	CASSVRDTTGELFF	TGTGCCAGCAGTGTTAGGGACACCACCGGGGAGCTGTTTTTT
TRBV9	TRBD1	-	TRBJ2-7	CASSVGAGGGTYEQYF	TGTGCCAGCAGCGTAGGGGCAGGGGGTGGCACCTACGAGCAGTACTTC
TRBV2	TRBD1	-	TRBJ1-5	CASSLDRGNQPQHF	TGTGCCAGCAGTCTGGACAGGGGCAATCAGCCCCAGCATTTT
TRBV19	-	-	TRBJ2-1	CASSMVPYNEQFF	TGTGCCAGTAGTATGGTTCCTTACAATGAGCAGTTCTTC
TRBV20-1	-	-	TRBJ1-1	CSASVGSTEAFF	TGCAGTGCTAGCGTTGGGAGCACTGAAGCTTTCTTT
TRBV7-9	TRBD1	-	TRBJ2-7	CASSLGQARYEQYF	TGTGCCAGCAGCTTGGGACAGGCTAGATACGAGCAGTACTTC
TRBV29-1	-	-	TRBJ1-2	CSVDTSNYGYTF	TGCAGCGTTGACACGTCGAACTATGGCTACACCTTC
TRBV19	-	many	TRBJ1-5	CASSIWGNSNQPQHF	TGTGCCAGTAGTATATGGGGAAATAGCAATCAGCCCCAGCATTTT
TRBV7-8	-	few	TRBJ1-2	CASSQDGAGGYTF	TGTGCCAGCAGTCAGGATGGGGCAGGTGGCTACACCTTC
TRBV20-1	TRBD1	once	TRBJ2-5	CSASGDRGPEETQYF	TGCAGTGCTAGTGGGGACAGGGGGCCCGAAGAGACCCAGTACTTC
TRBV20-1	-	-	TRBJ2-7	CSATHRDGYYEQYF	TGCAGTGCTACCCACCGGGACGGATACTACGAGCAGTACTTC
TRBV10-3	-	few	TRBJ1-2	CATWDGRRSFRYTF	TGTGCCACCTGGGACGGACGACGGTCTTTCCGCTACACCTTC
TRBV20-1	TRBD1	-	TRBJ2-4	CSAPGQGARNIQYF	TGCAGTGCACCGGGACAGGGTGCGAGGAACATTCAGTACTTC
TRBV24-1	-	-	TRBJ2-7	CATSDGVPNYEQYF	TGTGCCACCAGTGACGGGGTCCCAAACTACGAGCAGTACTTC
TRBV6-5	-	many	TRBJ2-7	CASSYSPGALSEQYF	TGTGCCAGCAGTTACTCTCCGGGGGCTCTTAGCGAGCAGTACTTC
TRBV7-9	TRBD2	-	TRBJ2-7	CASSPRGGGNEQYF	TGTGCCAGCAGCCCCCGCGGGGGAGGCAACGAGCAGTACTTC
TRBV10-3	-	-	TRBJ1-4	CAIRSGSSNEKLFF	TGTGCCATCAGATCAGGCTCCTCTAATGAAAAACTGTTTTTT
TRBV19	TRBD1	-	TRBJ2-7	CASSYRGTGGGEQYF	TGTGCCAGCAGTTATCGTGGGACAGGGGGCGGCGAGCAGTACTTC
TRBV6-6	-	many	TRBJ2-3	CASSYLAGGHTDTQYF	TGTGCCAGCAGTTACTTAGCCGGGGGGCACACAGATACGCAGTATTTT
TRBV2	-	-	TRBJ1-2	CASSAQGIWGYTF	TGTGCCAGCAGTGCACAGGGTATTTGGGGCTACACCTTC
TRBV9	TRBD1	-	TRBJ1-2	CASSVDAADRFYGYTF	TGTGCCAGCAGCGTAGACGCGGCGGACAGGTTCTATGGCTACACCTTC
TRBV5-5	-	few	TRBJ2-2	CASSLVGGLNTGELFF	TGCGCCAGCAGCTTAGTGGGGGGATTGAACACCGGGGAGCTGTTTTTT
TRBV19	-	-	TRBJ2-1	CASRDRLSYNEQFF	TGTGCCAGTAGGGACAGACTCTCCTACAATGAGCAGTTCTTC
TRBV24-1	-	-	TRBJ2-1	CATSDMDGRNDNEQFF	TGTGCCACCAGTGATATGGACGGGAGAAATGACAATGAGCAGTTCTTC
TRBV20-1	TRBD2	-	TRBJ2-1	CSATLAGGPDNEQFF	TGCAGTGCTACCCTAGCGGGAGGGCCTGATAATGAGCAGTTCTTC
TRBV29-1	-	-	TRBJ1-3	CSVEVFSGNTIYF	TGCAGCGTTGAAGTGTTCTCTGGAAACACCATATATTTT
TRBV20-1	TRBD1	-	TRBJ1-1	CSAPQGVGTEAFF	TGCAGTGCCCCACAGGGGGTAGGGACTGAAGCTTTCTTT
TRBV7-6	TRBD1	-	TRBJ2-7	CASSAGTGGTYEQYF	TGTGCCAGCAGCGCAGGGACAGGGGGCACCTACGAGCAGTACTTC
TRBV7-3	-	-	TRBJ2-6	CASSLSSGANVLTF	TGTGCCAGTAGTTTGTCCTCTGGGGCCAACGTCCTGACTTTC